This T cell receptor delta chain was identified in a study of gamma-delta chains in newborns, infants, children. Study in general: Innate gammadelta T cells reportedly expand polyclonally right after birth, driven by microbial exposure, per the title.

To note about this clone: TCRdb attributes to this sequence the protein of a much larger clone, which differs from the DNA translation at residue 3; a read error is likely, and the protein displayed is translated from the DNA.

This CDR3 region has 19 residues. CDR1 is GEAIGNYY and CDR2 is EKD in the germline V gene. TCRdb re-identified clones in the reads via CATT. Here the sample spans around 1,500 delta-chain clones, about 8% being singletons. This TCR derives from a child who was a newborn, infant or young child, either healthy, febrile or measles-vaccinated (not recorded which). Sequencing used blood. This chain links TRDV2 with TRDJ3, with 7 bases lining up with TRDD3. This chain's CDR3 is CARDPLGVFRSWDTRQMFF. The CDR3 nucleotides read TGTGCCCGTGACCCCCTGGGGGTTTTCCGCTCCTGGGACACCCGACAGATGTTTTTC.